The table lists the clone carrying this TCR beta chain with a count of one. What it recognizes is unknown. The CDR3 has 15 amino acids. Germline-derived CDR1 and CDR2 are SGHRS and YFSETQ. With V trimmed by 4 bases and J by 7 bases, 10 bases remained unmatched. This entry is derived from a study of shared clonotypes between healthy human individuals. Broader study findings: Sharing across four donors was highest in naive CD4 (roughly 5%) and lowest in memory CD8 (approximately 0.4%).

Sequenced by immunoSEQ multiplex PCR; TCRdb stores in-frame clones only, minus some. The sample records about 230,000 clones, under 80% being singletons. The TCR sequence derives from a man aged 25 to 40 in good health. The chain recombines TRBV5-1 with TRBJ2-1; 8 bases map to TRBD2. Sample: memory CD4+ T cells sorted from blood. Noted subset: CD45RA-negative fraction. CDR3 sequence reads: CASSTQPGLVNEQFF. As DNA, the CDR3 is TGCGCCAGCAGCACCCAACCGGGACTAGTAAATGAGCAGTTCTTC. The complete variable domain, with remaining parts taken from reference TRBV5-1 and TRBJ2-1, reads KAGVTQTPRYLIKTRGQQVTLSCSPISGHRSVSWYQQTPGQGLQFLFEYFSETQRNKGNFPGRFSGRQFSNSRSEMNVSTLELGDSALYLCASSTQPGLVNEQFFGPGTRLTVL.